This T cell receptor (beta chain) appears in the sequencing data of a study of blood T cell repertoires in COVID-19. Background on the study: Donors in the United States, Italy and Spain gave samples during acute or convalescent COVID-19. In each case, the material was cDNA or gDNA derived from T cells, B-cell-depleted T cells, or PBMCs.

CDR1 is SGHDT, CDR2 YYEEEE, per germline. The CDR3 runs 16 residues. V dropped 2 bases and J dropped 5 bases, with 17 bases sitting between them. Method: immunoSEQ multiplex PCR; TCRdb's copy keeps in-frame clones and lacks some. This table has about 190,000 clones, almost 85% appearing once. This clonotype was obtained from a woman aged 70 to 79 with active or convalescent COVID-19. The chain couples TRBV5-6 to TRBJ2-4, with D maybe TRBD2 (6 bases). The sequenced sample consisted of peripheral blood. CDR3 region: CASSFVGLPRENIQYF. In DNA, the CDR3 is TGTGCCAGCAGCTTTGTAGGACTACCAAGGGAAAACATTCAGTACTTC. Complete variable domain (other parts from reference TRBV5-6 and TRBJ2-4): DAGVTQSPTHLIKTRGQQVTLRCSPKSGHDTVSWYQQALGQGPQFIFQYYEEEERQRGNFPDRFSGHQFPNYSSELNVNALLLGDSALYLCASSFVGLPRENIQYFGAGTRLSVL.